Presented here are 10 T cell receptor beta chains from one specimen sequenced in a study of human CD8 memory T cell subsets. UMI-labeled 5' RACE yielded the TCR beta libraries. TCRdb reprocessed the 5' RACE reads and keeps a single row for each CDR3 protein, giving no DNA. The repertoire table contains about 10,000 distinct CDR3 sequences. Sample: CD8+ stem-like memory T cells (TSCM and TCM) sorted from PBMCs. Subset denoted: stem-like memory CD8 T cells (TSTEM), CCR7+ PD-1- TIGIT-. The source is a human donor in good health.

In terms of frequency, this clonotype is medium-sized (0.01 to 0.1%). The rearrangement links TRBV29-1 to TRBJ2-1; absent DNA, TCRdb's TRBD1 call cannot be checked. The germline gives CDR1 SQVTM, CDR2 ANQGSEA. The CDR3 is 12 residues long. CDR3: CSVAPRGNEQFF.

Frequency places this clonotype as medium-sized. This rearrangement joins TRBV2 to TRBJ2-2; TCRdb designates TRBD2, a call that cannot be tested without DNA. This CDR3 contains 16 residues. The germline V gene has CDR1 SNHLY and CDR2 FYNNEI. CDR3 protein: CASRGTSGNPPGELFF.

According to its frequency, this clonotype is medium-sized. This sequence joins TRBV27 and TRBJ2-7; the TCRdb call, TRBD1, lacks DNA for checking. Looked up from germline, CDR1 is MNHEY and CDR2 is SMNVEV (reference sequence). This CDR3 is 12 amino acids long. The CDR3 is CASSPGSYEQYF.

The gene calls are TRBV5-1 and TRBJ2-7; lacking DNA, the TRBD2 call made by TCRdb goes unchecked. Germline CDR1 and CDR2: SGHRS and YFSETQ. The CDR3 has 16 residues. The CDR3 protein is CASSLITSGATYEQYF.

V is TRBV4-3 and J is TRBJ2-1; the TRBD2 assignment by TCRdb is unverifiable without DNA. The CDR3 has 16 residues. The V gene's germline CDR1 is LGHNA and CDR2 YSLEER. CDR3 in amino acids: CASSPFVSGSHNEQFF.

The rearrangement links TRBV9 to TRBJ2-7; TCRdb indicates TRBD1, and absent DNA this call remains unverified. Germline V gene lookup returns CDR1 SGDLS and CDR2 YYNGEE. The length of the CDR3 is 15 residues. The CDR3 loop is CASSVGGQGTYEQYF.

V gene TRBV5-1 combines with J gene TRBJ2-7; lacking DNA, the TRBD2 call made by TCRdb goes unchecked. The CDR3 covers 16 residues. Germline loops: CDR1 SGHRS, CDR2 YFSETQ. CDR3 sequence: CASSLALTAGGYEQYF.

By frequency, this clonotype registers medium-sized (0.01 to 0.1%). The chain has TRBV29-1 and TRBJ2-1; TCRdb lists TRBD1, though no DNA is available to test this call. The CDR3 has 14 amino acids. Germline CDR1 is SQVTM and CDR2 is ANQGSEA. The CDR3 here is CSAAGGGSGYEQFF.

The V gene is TRBV11-1, the J gene TRBJ1-1; TCRdb lists TRBD1, though no DNA is available to test this call. The germline V gene has CDR1 SGHAT and CDR2 FQDESV (reference sequence). The CDR3 consists of 12 residues. CDR3 loop: CASSPTGAEAFF.

This clonotype is labeled medium-sized based on frequency. CDR3 region: CASSLRGQGGQETQYF. This chain connects TRBV7-2 to TRBJ2-5; TCRdb's assignment of TRBD1 cannot be checked, as there is no DNA. Germline-derived CDR1 and CDR2 are SGHTA and FQGNSA. CDR3 length: 16 amino acids.